Below, 19 T cell receptor beta chains from the same sample are listed, as sequenced in a study of T cells in Graves' hyperthyroidism and ophthalmopathy (dated by TCRdb to the late 2010s). The protocol used for the library was multiplex PCR. The sequencing machine was an Illumina HiSeq 2000. The TCR beta CDR3 regions were amplified from RNA transcripts. The first round of RT-PCR for the TCR CDR3 was performed with the HTBI primer set and the Qiagen OneStep RT-PCR kit. TCRdb reprocessed the public reads (quality trimming at Q25 with fastp, clone calling with MiXCR) and kept in-frame beta chains. Here each entry gathers all rows of one CDR3 protein and keeps the most common genes and DNA. For this sample there are about 640,000 distinct CDR3 sequences; less than 25% appear just once. Together, the top ten hold around a third of the sample. Sequencing used blood. The source of these receptors is a man aged 25 to 40 with Graves' ophthalmopathy.

This clonotype has just a few counts. The genes are TRBV11-2 and TRBJ1-4, with 7 bases matching TRBD1. CDR3 length equals 17 residues. Trimming removed 4 bases from V and 6 bases from J; junction bases left unmatched: 14. Germline assignment: CDR1 SGHAT and CDR2 FQNNGV. CDR3 sequence: CASSSGQKKWQDEKLFF. CDR3 coding DNA: TGTGCCAGCAGCTCGGGACAGAAAAAGTGGCAAGATGAAAAACTGTTTTTT.

This chain connects TRBV6-2 or TRBV6-3 to TRBJ2-7, with D perhaps TRBD2 (5 bases). The CDR3 spans 13 residues. Germline V CDR1 and CDR2: MNHEY, SVGEGT. V lost 8 bases and J 0 bases, leaving 11 bases between the germline ends. CDR3 sequence (DNA): TGTGCCAGCGAGGGAGCGCACTCCTACGAGCAGTACTTC. It translates to CASEGAHSYEQYF.

The V gene is TRBV4-3, the J gene TRBJ1-2; 9 bases match TRBD1. Germline V lookup: CDR1 LGHNA, CDR2 YSLEER. The CDR3 sequence is 16 residues long. V dropped 2 bases and J dropped 8; count of bases not matched to a gene: 12. Here the CDR3 DNA reads TGCGCCAGCAGCCAACAAAGGGGGGACAGGGTGAGCGGCTACACCTTC. Translated, it gives CASSQQRGDRVSGYTF.

The chain is built from TRBV20-1 and TRBJ2-7, with TRBD1 matching over 10 bases. This CDR3 comprises 14 residues. CDR1 DFQATT and CDR2 SNEGSKA come from the germline V gene (reference sequence). Trimming took 1 base from V and 4 from J; bases not matched to a gene: 4. The CDR3 bases are TGCAGTGCTAGAGGGGGGACAGGGGTTTACGAGCAGTACTTC. It encodes CSARGGTGVYEQYF.

Of note for this clonotype: A much larger clone differs by one base, so this may be a read error. V and J are TRBV7-9 and TRBJ1-5; D is unresolved. The V and J ends lost 7 bases and 4 bases respectively, with 14 bases between them. The CDR3 totals 14 residues. The germline gives CDR1 SEHNR, CDR2 FQNEAQ (reference sequence). Here the CDR3 reads CASNLAAGNQPQHF. DNA for the CDR3: TGTGCCAGCAACCTCGCCGCAGGTAATCAGCCCCAGCATTTT.

The table lists this clonotype with a few counts. The V and J genes are TRBV7-3 and TRBJ2-1, with 11 bases matching TRBD2. This CDR3 is built from 17 residues. Germline V gives CDR1 SGHTA, CDR2 FQGTGA. With V trimmed by 2 bases and J by 8 bases, 11 bases remained unmatched. CDR3 sequence: CASSLGGRLAGIHEQFF. For the CDR3, the DNA is TGTGCCAGCAGCTTAGGGGGGCGACTAGCGGGAATCCATGAGCAGTTCTTC.

The chain joins TRBV9 to TRBJ2-2; D may be TRBD1 (6 bases). Germline CDR1 and CDR2: SGDLS and YYNGEE. The CDR3 consists of 15 residues. The germline V and J ends were trimmed by 5 bases and 2 bases, with 13 bases remaining between them. The CDR3 sequence: CASSPPGHNTGELFF. The CDR3 region has the DNA TGTGCCAGCAGTCCTCCGGGACACAACACCGGGGAGCTGTTTTTT.

The chain uses TRBV20-1 and TRBJ2-7; perhaps TRBD2 as D (5 bases). The CDR3 is made up of 14 amino acids. V shed 6 bases and J shed 3 bases, with 18 bases lying between them. Germline CDR1 is DFQATT and CDR2 is SNEGSKA (reference sequence). The CDR3 loop is CSAPPGRTNYEQYF. The CDR3 DNA sequence: TGCAGTGCCCCCCCGGGAAGGACGAACTACGAGCAGTACTTC.

This chain uses TRBV4-1 with TRBJ2-3; D possibly corresponds to TRBD2 (6 bases). The CDR3 has 16 residues. Germline-derived CDR1 and CDR2 are MGHRA and YSYEKL. V gave up 0 bases and J gave up 9 bases, with 19 bases separating them. CDR3: CASSQEPIGPGETQYF. The CDR3 DNA sequence: TGCGCCAGCAGCCAAGAACCAATAGGGCCGGGGGAGACGCAGTATTTT.

The V gene is TRBV6-1, the J gene TRBJ1-5; 7 bases agree with TRBD1. The CDR3 sequence is 16 residues long. Per germline, CDR1 MNHNS and CDR2 SASEGT. With 9 bases clipped from V and 4 bases from J, the junction kept 15 bases outside the gene matches. The CDR3 DNA reads TGTGCCAGTAGGGGGCCAGGGGTTCTGTTAAATCAGCCCCAGCATTTT. Translating it yields CASRGPGVLLNQPQHF.

This clonotype appeared a few times. This rearrangement joins TRBV6-1 to TRBJ2-1, with 10 bases matching TRBD2. The trim removed 5 bases at V and 2 bases at J, leaving 6 bases unmatched. CDR3 length: 16 amino acids. Germline lookup yields CDR1 MNHNS and CDR2 SASEGT. CDR3 residues: CASSHQTSGPYNEQFF. DNA of the CDR3: TGTGCCAGCAGTCACCAGACTAGCGGGCCCTACAATGAGCAGTTCTTC.

The CDR3 protein is CASSSGIGWSGELFF. Here the CDR3 DNA reads TGCGCCAGCAGCTCCGGCATAGGCTGGTCCGGGGAGCTGTTTTTT. V is TRBV5-1 and J is TRBJ2-2; D gene uncertain. Germline loops: CDR1 SGHRS, CDR2 YFSETQ. V was cut by 3 bases and J by 6 bases, with 15 bases left in between. The CDR3 covers 15 residues.

This clonotype appeared a few times. V is TRBV10-3 and J is TRBJ1-1, with a tentative D call TRBD1 (5 bases). Germline lookup yields CDR1 ENHRY and CDR2 SYGVKD. This CDR3 is built from 14 residues. V lost 8 bases to trimming and J lost 3 bases, with 16 bases between them. CDR3 in DNA: TGTGCCATCGAGTCCGGACGCAGGGACACTGAAGCTTTCTTT. Residues: CAIESGRRDTEAFF.

The V gene is TRBV12-3 or TRBV12-4, the J gene TRBJ2-5; possibly TRBD2 for D (5 bases). The CDR3 is made up of 14 amino acids. V lost 3 bases and J lost 3, with 11 bases in between. The CDR3 nucleotides are TGTGCCAGCAGTTTCCGAACGGGAAAAGAGACCCAGTACTTC. Translating it yields CASSFRTGKETQYF.

The V call is TRBV28, the J call TRBJ2-2; 7 bases fit TRBD1. The CDR3 consists of 15 residues. CDR1 and CDR2 from the germline V gene are MDHEN and SYDVKM. Trimming removed 6 bases from V and 7 bases from J; junction bases left unmatched: 11. The CDR3 nucleotides are TGTGCCAGCAGGCGAACAGGGGCGCAGATCGGGGAGCTGTTTTTT. This encodes CASRRTGAQIGELFF.

The chain carries TRBV4-1 and TRBJ2-7, with D maybe TRBD2 (6 bases). With 0 bases removed from V and 2 bases from J, the gap between germline ends came to 14 bases. The germline CDR1 and CDR2 sequences are MGHRA and YSYEKL. This CDR3 region has 16 residues. The CDR3 sequence: CASSQDSGLIAYEQYF. DNA for the CDR3: TGCGCCAGCAGCCAAGATTCGGGACTTATAGCCTACGAGCAGTACTTC.

This clonotype was counted a few times. This sequence joins TRBV2 and TRBJ2-5, with D possibly TRBD1 on 6 matching bases. This CDR3 is built from 13 residues. Germline CDR1 reads SNHLY; CDR2 reads FYNNEI. The V and J ends lost 6 bases and 2 bases respectively, with 10 bases between them. CDR3 protein: CASSYRDQETQYF. As DNA, the CDR3 is TGTGCCAGCAGCTACAGGGATCAAGAGACCCAGTACTTC.

The rearrangement links TRBV12-3 or TRBV12-4 to TRBJ1-1, with 10 bases fitting TRBD1. V was pared by 4 bases and J by 6 bases, with 8 bases of the junction left unmatched. This CDR3 has 15 residues. CDR3 region: CASSYRDRGVSEAFF. DNA of the CDR3: TGTGCCAGCAGTTACCGGGACAGGGGAGTATCTGAAGCTTTCTTT.

For the CDR3, the DNA is TGTGCCAGCAGCGAGGGACAGATAAATCAGCCCCAGCATTTT. Its translation is CASSEGQINQPQHF. The genes are TRBV3-1 and TRBJ1-5; 7 bases are shared with TRBD1. With V trimmed by 5 bases and J by 4 bases, 5 bases remained unmatched. The germline gives CDR1 LGHDT, CDR2 YNNKEL (reference sequence). This CDR3 region has 14 residues.